A selection of T cell receptor beta chains follows, all from one sample in a study of spatial heterogeneity in lung cancer. TCRdb ran MiXCR on the 5' RACE reads and lists one entry per CDR3 protein. The sample records some 50,000 distinct CDR3 sequences, approximately 7.6% being singletons. This specimen was PBMCs, taken at surgery. The source is a female donor with early-stage non-small cell lung cancer. CDR3s include the opening cysteine and the closing phenylalanine or tryptophan. A D gene is named only where the DNA matches it firmly. Part of the rows lack a size; the others show once, few, many or a class for expanded clones.

cdr3_aa: CASSLDRKQDEQYF
cdr3_nt: TGTGCCAGCAGTTTAGACAGGAAGCAAGACGAGCAGTACTTC
v_call: TRBV12-3/TRBV12-4
clone_size: many
d_call: NA
j_call: TRBJ2-7

cdr3_aa: CASSLGWTGNTKNIQYF
cdr3_nt: TGTGCCAGCAGCTTAGGGTGGACAGGAAATACCAAAAACATTCAGTACTTC
v_call: TRBV7-8
clone_size: many
d_call: TRBD1
j_call: TRBJ2-4

cdr3_aa: CASSTGQGAGNSPLHF
cdr3_nt: TGTGCCAGCAGCACGGGACAGGGGGCGGGTAATTCACCCCTCCACTTT
v_call: TRBV7-6
clone_size: NA
d_call: TRBD1
j_call: TRBJ1-6

cdr3_aa: CASRNTGIDYGYTF
cdr3_nt: TGTGCCAGCAGAAATACAGGGATCGACTATGGCTACACCTTC
v_call: TRBV25-1
clone_size: few
d_call: NA
j_call: TRBJ1-2

cdr3_aa: CASSLSRGAETQYF
cdr3_nt: TGTGCCAGCAGTTTGAGTCGTGGGGCGGAGACCCAGTACTTC
v_call: TRBV28
clone_size: few
d_call: NA
j_call: TRBJ2-5

cdr3_aa: CSVQTGNTGELFF
cdr3_nt: TGCAGCGTTCAAACGGGAAACACCGGGGAGCTGTTTTTT
v_call: TRBV29-1
clone_size: few
d_call: NA
j_call: TRBJ2-2

cdr3_aa: CASSQFGTDTQYF
cdr3_nt: TGTGCCAGCAGCCAATTTGGAACAGATACGCAGTATTTT
v_call: TRBV3-1
clone_size: few
d_call: NA
j_call: TRBJ2-3

cdr3_aa: CASSTGRGGLSTDTQYF
cdr3_nt: TGTGCCAGCAGCACAGGTAGAGGGGGTCTTAGCACAGATACGCAGTATTTT
v_call: TRBV9
clone_size: few
d_call: NA
j_call: TRBJ2-3

cdr3_aa: CSASRGGGNQPQHF
cdr3_nt: TGCAGTGCTAGTCGAGGAGGGGGAAATCAGCCCCAGCATTTT
v_call: TRBV20-1
clone_size: many
d_call: NA
j_call: TRBJ1-5

cdr3_aa: CASSSREHSGGAYEQFF
cdr3_nt: TGTGCCAGCAGTTCAAGGGAACATAGCGGGGGGGCCTATGAGCAGTTCTTC
v_call: TRBV27
clone_size: NA
d_call: TRBD2
j_call: TRBJ2-1

cdr3_aa: CSARDSYEQYF
cdr3_nt: TGCAGTGCTAGAGACTCCTACGAGCAGTACTTC
v_call: TRBV20-1
clone_size: many
d_call: NA
j_call: TRBJ2-7

cdr3_aa: CASSYPLGKDYEQYF
cdr3_nt: TGTGCCAGCAGTTACCCGTTGGGGAAAGATTACGAGCAGTACTTC
v_call: TRBV6-5
clone_size: few
d_call: NA
j_call: TRBJ2-7

cdr3_aa: CASRPGTEETQYF
cdr3_nt: TGTGCCAGCAGACCCGGGACGGAAGAGACCCAGTACTTC
v_call: TRBV5-4
clone_size: few
d_call: NA
j_call: TRBJ2-5

cdr3_aa: CAISRGFGNQPQHF
cdr3_nt: TGTGCCATTTCCAGGGGGTTTGGCAATCAGCCCCAGCATTTT
v_call: TRBV28
clone_size: many
d_call: TRBD1
j_call: TRBJ1-5

cdr3_aa: CSARGSYEQYF
cdr3_nt: TGCAGTGCGAGGGGATCCTACGAGCAGTACTTC
v_call: TRBV20-1
clone_size: many
d_call: NA
j_call: TRBJ2-7

cdr3_aa: CASSTTGQVVSEAFF
cdr3_nt: TGTGCCAGCAGCACTACGGGACAGGTGGTCTCTGAAGCTTTCTTT
v_call: TRBV7-9
clone_size: few
d_call: TRBD1
j_call: TRBJ1-1

cdr3_aa: CSAPPSGGGNTEAFF
cdr3_nt: TGCAGTGCTCCCCCATCGGGAGGAGGGAACACTGAAGCTTTCTTT
v_call: TRBV20-1
clone_size: many
d_call: NA
j_call: TRBJ1-1

cdr3_aa: CASSYREWGARNTVAEAFF
cdr3_nt: TGTGCCAGCAGTTACCGAGAATGGGGGGCGCGGAACACGGTTGCTGAAGCTTTCTTT
v_call: TRBV6-2/TRBV6-3
clone_size: many
d_call: NA
j_call: TRBJ1-1

cdr3_aa: CASSPTGAGNTIYF
cdr3_nt: TGTGCCAGCAGCCCTACAGGGGCTGGAAACACCATATATTTT
v_call: TRBV7-2
clone_size: many
d_call: TRBD1
j_call: TRBJ1-3

cdr3_aa: CASSFQGVDSPLHF
cdr3_nt: TGTGCCAGCAGTTTTCAGGGGGTTGATTCACCCCTCCACTTT
v_call: TRBV12-3/TRBV12-4
clone_size: few
d_call: TRBD1
j_call: TRBJ1-6

cdr3_aa: CASSLSYGFNYGYTF
cdr3_nt: TGTGCCAGCAGCTTGTCTTACGGGTTCAACTATGGCTACACCTTC
v_call: TRBV5-5
clone_size: many
d_call: NA
j_call: TRBJ1-2

cdr3_aa: CASSHGTSFGETQYF
cdr3_nt: TGTGCCAGCAGTCATGGGACTAGCTTCGGAGAGACCCAGTACTTC
v_call: TRBV6-1
clone_size: NA
d_call: TRBD2
j_call: TRBJ2-5

cdr3_aa: CATSRERGRDTQYF
cdr3_nt: TGTGCCACCAGCAGAGAGCGGGGAAGAGATACGCAGTATTTT
v_call: TRBV15
clone_size: few
d_call: NA
j_call: TRBJ2-3

cdr3_aa: CASSLARGAGISNQPQHF
cdr3_nt: TGTGCCAGCAGCTTGGCTCGGGGCGCAGGGATCAGCAATCAGCCCCAGCATTTT
v_call: TRBV5-6
clone_size: few
d_call: NA
j_call: TRBJ1-5

cdr3_aa: CASRLTGDYYGYTF
cdr3_nt: TGTGCCAGCAGACTGACAGGGGATTACTATGGCTACACCTTC
v_call: TRBV6-1
clone_size: few
d_call: TRBD1
j_call: TRBJ1-2

cdr3_aa: CASSITGGADTQYF
cdr3_nt: TGTGCCAGCAGTATAACTGGGGGGGCAGATACGCAGTATTTT
v_call: TRBV3-1
clone_size: few
d_call: TRBD2
j_call: TRBJ2-3

cdr3_aa: CASHTGNSPLHF
cdr3_nt: TGTGCCAGCCACACAGGAAATTCACCCCTCCACTTT
v_call: TRBV6-5
clone_size: NA
d_call: NA
j_call: TRBJ1-6

cdr3_aa: CSVALGTGDLETQYF
cdr3_nt: TGCAGCGTCGCCCTTGGGACAGGGGATTTGGAGACCCAGTACTTC
v_call: TRBV29-1
clone_size: many
d_call: TRBD1
j_call: TRBJ2-5

cdr3_aa: CASTGTGGPSNQPQHF
cdr3_nt: TGTGCCAGTACCGGGACAGGGGGCCCGAGCAATCAGCCCCAGCATTTT
v_call: TRBV19
clone_size: many
d_call: TRBD1
j_call: TRBJ1-5

cdr3_aa: CASSLFSGTSVETQYF
cdr3_nt: TGTGCCAGCAGCCTCTTTTCCGGGACTAGTGTGGAGACCCAGTACTTC
v_call: TRBV14
clone_size: many
d_call: TRBD2
j_call: TRBJ2-5

cdr3_aa: CSATLAGGPGGANVLTF
cdr3_nt: TGCAGTGCAACCCTAGCGGGGGGCCCGGGTGGGGCCAACGTCCTGACTTTC
v_call: TRBV20-1
clone_size: NA
d_call: TRBD2
j_call: TRBJ2-6

cdr3_aa: CASSQEGLPGELFF
cdr3_nt: TGCGCCAGCAGCCAAGAGGGACTCCCCGGGGAGCTGTTTTTT
v_call: TRBV4-3
clone_size: many
d_call: NA
j_call: TRBJ2-2

cdr3_aa: CASSPSDPHTDTQYF
cdr3_nt: TGTGCCAGCTCACCATCAGACCCCCACACAGATACGCAGTATTTT
v_call: TRBV18
clone_size: few
d_call: NA
j_call: TRBJ2-3

cdr3_aa: CASSLVSGLTYEQYF
cdr3_nt: TGTGCCAGCAGCTTAGTTAGCGGGCTCACCTACGAGCAGTACTTC
v_call: TRBV7-9
clone_size: few
d_call: TRBD2
j_call: TRBJ2-7

cdr3_aa: CASSSVGAAQETQYF
cdr3_nt: TGTGCCAGCAGCTCAGTCGGGGCGGCACAAGAGACCCAGTACTTC
v_call: TRBV11-2
clone_size: many
d_call: NA
j_call: TRBJ2-5

cdr3_aa: CASRRDLNTGELFF
cdr3_nt: TGCGCCAGCAGACGGGACTTGAACACCGGGGAGCTGTTTTTT
v_call: TRBV5-1
clone_size: NA
d_call: NA
j_call: TRBJ2-2

cdr3_aa: CASSQSSGTTPGELFF
cdr3_nt: TGCGCCAGCAGCCAATCCTCCGGGACTACTCCCGGGGAGCTGTTTTTT
v_call: TRBV4-3
clone_size: few
d_call: TRBD2
j_call: TRBJ2-2

cdr3_aa: CSARRDRGISDYEQYF
cdr3_nt: TGCAGTGCTAGACGGGACAGGGGAATTTCCGACTACGAGCAGTACTTC
v_call: TRBV20-1
clone_size: few
d_call: TRBD1
j_call: TRBJ2-7

cdr3_aa: CATSDLATDTQYF
cdr3_nt: TGTGCCACCAGTGATTTGGCCACAGATACGCAGTATTTT
v_call: TRBV24-1
clone_size: few
d_call: NA
j_call: TRBJ2-3

cdr3_aa: CASSQGVAANTGELFF
cdr3_nt: TGTGCCAGCAGCCAAGGGGTAGCTGCGAACACCGGGGAGCTGTTTTTT
v_call: TRBV3-1
clone_size: NA
d_call: NA
j_call: TRBJ2-2

cdr3_aa: CASRTSRLAETQYF
cdr3_nt: TGTGCCAGCAGAACCTCCCGACTAGCGGAGACCCAGTACTTC
v_call: TRBV6-2/TRBV6-3
clone_size: NA
d_call: TRBD2
j_call: TRBJ2-5

cdr3_aa: CASSLLVNSNQPQHF
cdr3_nt: TGTGCCAGCAGCTTGTTAGTAAATAGCAATCAGCCCCAGCATTTT
v_call: TRBV5-5
clone_size: many
d_call: NA
j_call: TRBJ1-5

cdr3_aa: CASNHQGALGAFF
cdr3_nt: TGTGCCAGCAACCATCAGGGGGCGTTGGGAGCTTTCTTT
v_call: TRBV28
clone_size: few
d_call: TRBD1
j_call: TRBJ1-1

cdr3_aa: CASSVQAGASGYTF
cdr3_nt: TGTGCCAGCAGTGTTCAAGCAGGGGCTAGCGGCTACACCTTC
v_call: TRBV25-1
clone_size: few
d_call: NA
j_call: TRBJ1-2

cdr3_aa: CASSWRGGTYEQYF
cdr3_nt: TGTGCTAGCAGCTGGCGCGGGGGAACCTACGAGCAGTACTTC
v_call: TRBV7-7
clone_size: few
d_call: TRBD2
j_call: TRBJ2-7

cdr3_aa: CASSPPIGFLPGTYNEQFF
cdr3_nt: TGTGCCAGCTCACCACCAATCGGGTTCTTACCGGGAACCTACAATGAGCAGTTCTTC
v_call: TRBV18
clone_size: NA
d_call: NA
j_call: TRBJ2-1

cdr3_aa: CASSFNREGEKLFF
cdr3_nt: TGCGCCAGCAGCTTCAACCGGGAGGGCGAAAAACTGTTTTTT
v_call: TRBV5-1
clone_size: NA
d_call: NA
j_call: TRBJ1-4

cdr3_aa: CASSIFRPSYEQYF
cdr3_nt: TGTGCCAGCAGTATTTTCCGGCCTTCCTACGAGCAGTACTTC
v_call: TRBV6-2/TRBV6-3
clone_size: few
d_call: NA
j_call: TRBJ2-7

cdr3_aa: CASSVEGVQQETQYF
cdr3_nt: TGTGCCAGCAGCGTAGAGGGAGTCCAACAAGAGACCCAGTACTTC
v_call: TRBV9
clone_size: few
d_call: NA
j_call: TRBJ2-5

cdr3_aa: CATSSGTEAFF
cdr3_nt: TGTGCCACCAGTTCCGGGACAGAAGCTTTCTTT
v_call: TRBV24-1
clone_size: NA
d_call: NA
j_call: TRBJ1-1

cdr3_aa: CASRVGLAGTYEQYF
cdr3_nt: TGTGCCAGCAGAGTGGGACTAGCGGGAACCTACGAGCAGTACTTC
v_call: TRBV2
clone_size: many
d_call: TRBD2
j_call: TRBJ2-7